The clone carrying this TCR beta chain was seen more than once but under ten times. Trimming left V 6 bases short and J 2 bases short, with 20 bases between. CDR1 is MNHNS and CDR2 is SASEGT in the germline V gene. The CDR3 is 16 amino acids. Unique molecular identifiers were incorporated into the prepared TCRbeta library. TCRdb analysed the PCR reads with MiXCR anew, one entry per CDR3 protein. The sample has roughly 200,000 distinct CDR3 sequences; roughly 10% are singletons. The data originate from a study of T-cell reconstitution after alpha-beta-depleted transplantation in children. The receptor's source is a human donor who donated a stem cell graft to a child with acute lymphoblastic leukemia. Sequencing used PBMCs from the stem cell graft donor, obtained from the stem cell graft. The J gene is TRBJ2-7, the V gene TRBV6-1; a weak D match, TRBD2 (6 bases). CDR3 sequence (DNA): TGTGCCAGCAGCCCCCAACTAGGGACTGGCCCCTACGAGCAGTACTTC. Its translation: CASSPQLGTGPYEQYF.